These 18 T cell receptor beta chains were all obtained from the same sample, sequenced in a study of shared clonotypes between healthy human individuals. Profiling relied on immunoSEQ multiplex PCR, and the TCRdb table lists in-frame clones only, not all of them. The sample includes 2.5 million or so clones, more than 90% seen only once; the top ten take about 0.13%. The specimen sequenced was naive CD4+ T cells sorted from blood. Documented subset: CD45RA+ positively selected. The receptor source for this set is a young man in good health.

V gene TRBV7-6 combines with J gene TRBJ2-3; perhaps TRBD2 as D (6 bases). The CDR3 spans 13 residues. Trimming took 5 bases from V and 9 from J, leaving 15 bases between them. CDR1 is SGHVS, CDR2 FNYEAQ, per germline. The CDR3 bases are TGTGCCAGCAGCCCAATTGGGGGGAGCACGCAGTATTTT. Translation gives CASSPIGGSTQYF.

On this clone: Within the sample, other DNA sequences also encode this same CDR3. The chain carries TRBV7-2 and TRBJ1-2; D remains unclear. This CDR3 is 12 amino acids long. CDR1 SGHTA and CDR2 FQGNSA come from the germline V gene. Deletions cut 5 bases from V and 2 bases from J, with 6 bases between. The CDR3 spells CASSLSNYGYTF. In DNA, the CDR3 is TGTGCCAGCAGCCTATCCAACTATGGCTACACCTTC.

This clone was seen just once. V is TRBV10-3 and J is TRBJ2-7, with D possibly called TRBD1 or TRBD2 (5 bases each). The CDR3 is made up of 12 amino acids. Trimming removed 10 bases at V and 3 bases at J, with 13 bases between. The germline CDR1 and CDR2 sequences are ENHRY and SYGVKD. The CDR3 sequence: CATNRDGYEQYF. CDR3 bases: TGTGCCACCAATCGGGACGGCTACGAGCAGTACTTC.

The chain employs TRBV5-1 and TRBJ2-7, with a weak D call TRBD2 (7 bases). The CDR3 covers 16 residues. V was clipped by 1 base and J by 0 bases, with 14 bases between them. Germline-derived CDR1 and CDR2 are SGHRS and YFSETQ. The CDR3 sequence: CASSLTGGSSSYEQYF. CDR3 sequence (DNA): TGCGCCAGCAGCTTGACGGGGGGCTCGAGCTCCTACGAGCAGTACTTC.

Turning to this clone: Within the sample, other DNA sequences also encode this same CDR3. The rearrangement links TRBV29-1 to TRBJ1-1; perhaps TRBD1 as D (6 bases). V lost 4 bases to trimming and J lost 4 bases, with 13 bases between them. Germline values: CDR1 SQVTM, CDR2 ANQGSEA. CDR3 length: 13 amino acids. The CDR3 protein is CSVAIRGGTEAFF. CDR3 coding DNA: TGCAGCGTTGCAATCAGGGGAGGCACTGAAGCTTTCTTT.

This chain joins TRBV2 and TRBJ2-1, with TRBD2 identical over 10 bases. Germline V gives CDR1 SNHLY, CDR2 FYNNEI. Trimming at V came to 4 bases and at J to 7 bases, leaving 10 bases not matched to a gene. This CDR3 region has 16 residues. The CDR3 sequence is CASSGTLAGAGNEQFF. The CDR3 region has the DNA TGTGCCAGCAGTGGGACGCTAGCGGGGGCTGGTAATGAGCAGTTCTTC.

This clone showed up just once. The chain uses TRBV27 and TRBJ2-1; D call uncertain. Germline V CDR1 and CDR2: MNHEY, SMNVEV (reference sequence). Trimming cost V 3 bases and J 9 bases, with 15 bases left between them. The CDR3 contains 14 residues. CDR3 amino acids: CASSLSRSLGEQFF. The DNA of the CDR3 is TGTGCCAGCAGTTTGTCTAGAAGCCTAGGTGAGCAGTTCTTC.

This clone was detected only once. The rearrangement joins TRBV7-3 to TRBJ2-1; TRBD1 might be the D (5 bases). Trimming left V 4 bases short and J 2 bases short, with 15 bases between. The CDR3 consists of 16 residues. CDR1 and CDR2 from the germline V gene are SGHTA and FQGTGA. The CDR3 loop is CASSSSSGRPYNEQFF. CDR3 DNA: TGTGCCAGCAGCTCCTCATCAGGGCGACCCTACAATGAGCAGTTCTTC.

The chain links TRBV10-1 to TRBJ2-5; TRBD1 is a possible D gene (6 bases). The CDR3 spans 14 residues. V was pared by 5 bases and J by 4 bases, with 14 bases between. Germline loops: CDR1 WNHNN, CDR2 SYGVQD (reference sequence). CDR3 DNA: TGCGCCAGCAGTCAACAGGGCCCAAGAGAGACCCAGTACTTC. Protein product: CASSQQGPRETQYF.

The gene calls are TRBV11-2 and TRBJ2-7; D ambiguous. V lost 5 bases to trimming and J lost 1 base, with 15 bases between them. Germline loops: CDR1 SGHAT, CDR2 FQNNGV. This CDR3 has 15 residues. The CDR3 DNA reads TGTGCCAGCAGCCTGCACCAAGGACGGTCCTACGAGCAGTACTTC. It yields the protein CASSLHQGRSYEQYF.

The chain has TRBV2 and TRBJ1-3; D is possibly TRBD1 (6 bases). The CDR3 is 17 residues long. Germline V gene lookup returns CDR1 SNHLY and CDR2 FYNNEI. V lost 1 base and J 2 bases, leaving 15 bases between the germline ends. Here the CDR3 reads CASSEGPPTGTGNTIYF. The CDR3 coding sequence is TGTGCCAGCAGTGAAGGCCCCCCGACAGGTACTGGAAACACCATATATTTT.

The chain is built from TRBV6-5 and TRBJ1-2; 9 positions match TRBD1. The CDR3 sequence is 15 residues long. The V and J ends lost 0 bases and 7 bases, in that order; junction bases with no gene match: 6. Germline values: CDR1 MNHEY, CDR2 SVGAGI. CDR3 protein: CASSYSGDRVGGYTF. The DNA of the CDR3 is TGTGCCAGCAGTTACTCAGGGGACAGGGTGGGTGGCTACACCTTC.

This clone was seen once. The chain joins TRBV9 to TRBJ2-3, with 7 bases matching TRBD2. V dropped 7 bases and J dropped 0; count of bases not matched to a gene: 2. Germline V gene sequence: CDR1 SGDLS, CDR2 YYNGEE. The CDR3 extends over 13 amino acids. CDR3 amino acids: CASASGSTDTQYF. CDR3 DNA sequence: TGTGCCAGCGCTAGCGGAAGCACAGATACGCAGTATTTT.

This clone has just one count. The chain joins TRBV10-1 to TRBJ2-7; D may be TRBD2 (6 bases). The CDR3 sequence is 14 residues long. The germline V gene encodes CDR1 WNHNN and CDR2 SYGVQD (reference sequence). V dropped 10 bases and J dropped 4 bases, with 20 bases sitting between them. DNA for the CDR3: TGCGCCACCCCGGAGGAACTAGCAGGTTACGAGCAGTACTTC. Encoded protein: CATPEELAGYEQYF.

This sequence joins TRBV18 and TRBJ2-6; TRBD1 matches 8 bases. The CDR3 is made up of 16 amino acids. Germline CDR1 is KGHSH and CDR2 is LQKENI. Trimming removed 5 bases from V and 0 bases from J; junction bases left unmatched: 3. The CDR3 nucleotides read TGTGCCAGCTCAAGGACAGGGAGCTCTGGGGCCAACGTCCTGACTTTC. It encodes CASSRTGSSGANVLTF.

The gene calls are TRBV5-8 and TRBJ1-2; 10 positions match TRBD1. The CDR3 loop spans 15 amino acids. CDR1 and CDR2 (germline): SGHTS, YDEGEE. Trimming at V came to 4 bases and at J to 3 bases, leaving 6 bases not matched to a gene. DNA for the CDR3: TGTGCCAGCAGCCTGACCGGGACAGGGGACTATGGCTACACCTTC. Encoded protein: CASSLTGTGDYGYTF.

For the CDR3, the DNA is TGTGCCAGCAGTTTTGGCGGTGAAGCTTTCTTT. Translation gives CASSFGGEAFF. The chain joins TRBV27 to TRBJ1-1; D unresolved. The CDR3 sequence is 11 residues long. Trimming shortened V by 3 bases and J by 7 bases, and 6 bases separated the two germline ends. Germline CDR1 reads MNHEY; CDR2 reads SMNVEV (reference sequence).

The rearrangement links TRBV5-1 to TRBJ1-2, with 8 bases aligning to TRBD1. Germline V gene sequence: CDR1 SGHRS, CDR2 YFSETQ. The CDR3 has 15 residues. V shed 0 bases, J shed 4 bases, and the junction held 5 bases outside the gene matches. The CDR3 DNA reads TGCGCCAGCAGCTTGGGCAGGGGGCGAACCTATGGCTACACCTTC. Amino acid sequence: CASSLGRGRTYGYTF.